This paragraph reports one T cell receptor (beta chain). The target antigen is unknown. This sample was taken from a study of metastatic and nonmetastatic thyroid tumors. This CDR3 has 11 amino acids. V was shortened by 6 bases and J by 4 bases, with 6 bases between the two germline ends. Germline V lookup: CDR1 MNHEY, CDR2 SVGEGT. Ahead of thyroid surgery, no patient had received treatment of any kind. TCRdb re-called the PCR reads through MiXCR. The sample carries about 5,800 clones, around a third recorded once. Study-wide points: Malignant thyroid tumors reportedly had TCR beta diversity that was significantly higher than in benign nodules, in blood and tumor.

The sequenced material came from tumor tissue. This receptor was obtained from a male donor with papillary thyroid cancer or a benign thyroid nodule (not recorded which). Some clones in this sample may be carry-over from other donors' samples. The chain combines TRBV6-2 or TRBV6-3 with TRBJ1-2; no definite D call. Here the CDR3 reads CASSRSYGYTF. The DNA of the CDR3 is TGTGCCAGCAGCCGGTCCTATGGCTACACCTTC.